This T cell receptor beta chain was identified during a study of a mutant IDH1 vaccine in newly diagnosed glioma. Study information: Patients previously underwent radiotherapy, temozolomide, or both, and most underwent both.

Documented time point: week 11, during vaccination. Every vaccine dose comprised 300 ug of mutant IDH1 20-mer peptide plus topical imiquimod. The CDR3 length is 13 residues. The germline CDR1 and CDR2 sequences are SSHAT and FNYEAQ (reference sequence). The J segment lost 11 bases and the V segment lost 2 bases, leaving 8 bases of the junction unmatched. This clone appeared once. Its antigen is undetermined. Assay used: immunoSEQ multiplex PCR; TCRdb lists only in-frame clones, some missing. The table lists fewer than 45,000 clones, about 83% of them singletons, with about 2% in the top ten. Study-wide results and limits: Vaccine-induced responses were seen in about 95% of patients, spanning several MHC alleles. Top peripheral T cell clonotype shifts appeared unrelated to pseudoprogression.

The chain has TRBV7-7 and TRBJ2-7, with TRBD2 identical over 8 bases. The input for sequencing was PBMCs, taken from a glioma patient whose treatment included an IDH1 peptide vaccine. This TCR was recovered from a man in his forties with glioma. CDR3 amino acids: CASSLLGGGEKYF. The CDR3 region has the DNA TGTGCCAGCAGCTTACTCGGGGGGGGAGAGAAGTACTTC.